Included here is one T cell receptor (beta chain) sequence, with context. The antigen is not known. V shed 4 bases and J 5 bases; nucleotides not matched to a gene: 15. Germline V gene sequence: CDR1 SGHRS, CDR2 YFSETQ. The CDR3 is 17 residues long. The study ran its PCR with 60 Vbeta and 13 Jbeta primers. Clones were sequenced by immunoSEQ multiplex PCR, and TCRdb holds only the in-frame ones, with some missing. The sample gives tens of thousands of clones, 75% to 85% of which show up once; 14% to 15% is in the top ten. This specimen comes from a study of cytomegalovirus exposure and HLA in healthy donors. Broader study findings: Through in vitro validation, a few CMV-associated chains were shown to be specific for CMV antigens. Per a later analysis, approximately 16,000 TCR beta sequences showed association with HLA alleles at 0.05 false discovery rate.

J is TRBJ1-2 and V is TRBV5-1; 9 positions match TRBD1. Input material: PBMCs. The source is a middle-aged woman in good health and CMV-seropositive. CDR3 coding DNA: TGCGCCAGCAGCCAGGCACCGGGGTACAGGGGGCAATATGGCTACACCTTC. Encoded protein: CASSQAPGYRGQYGYTF.